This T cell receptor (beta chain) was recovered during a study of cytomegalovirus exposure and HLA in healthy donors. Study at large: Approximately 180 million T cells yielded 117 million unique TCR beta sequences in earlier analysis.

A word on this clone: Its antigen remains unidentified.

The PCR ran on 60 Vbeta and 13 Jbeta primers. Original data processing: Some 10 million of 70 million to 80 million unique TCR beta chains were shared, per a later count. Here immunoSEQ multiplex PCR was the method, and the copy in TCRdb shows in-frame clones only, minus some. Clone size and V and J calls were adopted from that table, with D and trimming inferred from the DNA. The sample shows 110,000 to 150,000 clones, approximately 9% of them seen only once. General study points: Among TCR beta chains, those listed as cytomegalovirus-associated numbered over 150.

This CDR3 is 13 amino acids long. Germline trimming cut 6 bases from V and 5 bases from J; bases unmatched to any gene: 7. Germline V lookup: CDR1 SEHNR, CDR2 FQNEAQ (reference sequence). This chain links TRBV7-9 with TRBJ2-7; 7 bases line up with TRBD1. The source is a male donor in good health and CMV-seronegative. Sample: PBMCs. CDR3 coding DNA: TGTGCCAGCAGTTTACAGGGGTTCAACGAGCAGTACTTC. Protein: CASSLQGFNEQYF.